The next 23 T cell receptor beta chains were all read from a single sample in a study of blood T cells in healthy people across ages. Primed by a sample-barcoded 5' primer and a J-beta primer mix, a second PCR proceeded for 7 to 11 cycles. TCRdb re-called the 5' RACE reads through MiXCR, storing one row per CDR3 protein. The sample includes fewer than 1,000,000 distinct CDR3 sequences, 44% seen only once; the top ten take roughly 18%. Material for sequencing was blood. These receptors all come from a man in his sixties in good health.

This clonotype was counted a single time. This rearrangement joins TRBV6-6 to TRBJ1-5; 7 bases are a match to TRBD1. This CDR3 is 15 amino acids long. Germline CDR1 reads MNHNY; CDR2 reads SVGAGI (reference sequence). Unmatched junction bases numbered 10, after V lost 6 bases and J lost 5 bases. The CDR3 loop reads CASRPQGRDDQPQHF. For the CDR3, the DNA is TGTGCCAGCAGACCACAGGGGCGGGACGATCAGCCCCAGCATTTT.

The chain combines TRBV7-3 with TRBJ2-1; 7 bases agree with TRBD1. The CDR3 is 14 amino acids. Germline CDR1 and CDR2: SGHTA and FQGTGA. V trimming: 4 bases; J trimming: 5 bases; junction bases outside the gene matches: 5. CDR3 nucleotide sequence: TGTGCCAGCAGCTCAGGGGGATCGGACAATGAGCAGTTCTTC. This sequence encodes CASSSGGSDNEQFF.

The DNA of the CDR3 is TGCAGTGCTAGAGGGGAATGGGGGTCGGGCGACGAGCAGTACTTC. This sequence encodes CSARGEWGSGDEQYF. V and J are TRBV20-1 and TRBJ2-7, with D perhaps matching TRBD1 or TRBD2 (5 bases each). Germline CDR1 is DFQATT and CDR2 is SNEGSKA (reference sequence). The CDR3 has 15 residues. Trimming removed 1 base from V and 5 bases from J, with 18 bases in between.

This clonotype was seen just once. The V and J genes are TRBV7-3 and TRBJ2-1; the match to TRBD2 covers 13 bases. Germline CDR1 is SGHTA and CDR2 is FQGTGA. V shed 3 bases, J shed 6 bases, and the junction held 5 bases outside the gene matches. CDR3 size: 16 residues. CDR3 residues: CASSFPLAGGVNEQFF. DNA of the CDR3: TGTGCCAGCAGCTTCCCACTAGCGGGGGGGGTCAATGAGCAGTTCTTC. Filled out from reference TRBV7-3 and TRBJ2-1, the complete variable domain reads GAGVSQTPSNKVTEKGKYVELRCDPISGHTALYWYRQSLGQGPEFLIYFQGTGAADDSGLPNDRFFAVRPEGSVSTLKIQRTERGDSAVYLCASSFPLAGGVNEQFFGPGTRLTVL.

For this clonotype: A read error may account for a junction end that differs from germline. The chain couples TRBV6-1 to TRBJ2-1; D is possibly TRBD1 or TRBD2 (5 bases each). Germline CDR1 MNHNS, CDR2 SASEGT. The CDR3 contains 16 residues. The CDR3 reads CASRPEGKGLRNERFF. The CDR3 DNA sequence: TGTGCCAGCAGGCCAGAGGGGAAGGGGCTACGCAATGAGCGGTTCTTC.

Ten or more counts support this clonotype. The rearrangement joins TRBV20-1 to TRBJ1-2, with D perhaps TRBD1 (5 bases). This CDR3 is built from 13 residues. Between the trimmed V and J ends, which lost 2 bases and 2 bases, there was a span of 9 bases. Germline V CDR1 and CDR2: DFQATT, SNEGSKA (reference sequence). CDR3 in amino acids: CSARQTGNYGYTF. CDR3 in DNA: TGCAGTGCTAGACAAACAGGAAACTATGGCTACACCTTC.

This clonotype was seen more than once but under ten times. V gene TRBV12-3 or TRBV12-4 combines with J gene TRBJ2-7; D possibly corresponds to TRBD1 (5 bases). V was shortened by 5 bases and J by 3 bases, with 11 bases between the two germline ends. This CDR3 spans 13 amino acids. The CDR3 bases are TGTGCCAGCAGTCCCGGACACCACTACGAGCAGTACTTC. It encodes CASSPGHHYEQYF.

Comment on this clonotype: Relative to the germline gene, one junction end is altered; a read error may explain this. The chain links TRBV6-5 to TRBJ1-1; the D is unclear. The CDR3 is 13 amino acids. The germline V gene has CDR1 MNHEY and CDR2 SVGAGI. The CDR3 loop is CATSRPMNTEAFF. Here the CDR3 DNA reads TGTGCCACCAGTAGGCCCATGAACACTGAAGCTTTCTTT.

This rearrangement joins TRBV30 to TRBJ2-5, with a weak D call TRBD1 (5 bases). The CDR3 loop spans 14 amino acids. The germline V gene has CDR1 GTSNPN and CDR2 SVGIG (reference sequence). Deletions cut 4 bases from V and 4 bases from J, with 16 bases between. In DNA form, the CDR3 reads TGTGCCTGGATAGGGGCTAAGGCCAGAGAGACCCAGTACTTC. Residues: CAWIGAKARETQYF.

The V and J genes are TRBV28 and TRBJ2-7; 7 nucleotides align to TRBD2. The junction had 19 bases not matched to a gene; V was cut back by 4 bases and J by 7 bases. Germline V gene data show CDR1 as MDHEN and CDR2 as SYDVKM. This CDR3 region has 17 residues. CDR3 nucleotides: TGTGCCAGCAGTTCCCTCCCCGGTGCGGGAGTCTTCAATGAGCAGTACTTC. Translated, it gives CASSSLPGAGVFNEQYF.

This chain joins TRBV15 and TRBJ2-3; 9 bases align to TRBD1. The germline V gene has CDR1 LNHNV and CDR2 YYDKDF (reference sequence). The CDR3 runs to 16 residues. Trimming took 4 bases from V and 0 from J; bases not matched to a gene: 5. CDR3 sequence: CATSMDRGDSTDTQYF. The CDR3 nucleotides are TGTGCCACCAGCATGGACAGGGGTGACAGCACAGATACGCAGTATTTT.

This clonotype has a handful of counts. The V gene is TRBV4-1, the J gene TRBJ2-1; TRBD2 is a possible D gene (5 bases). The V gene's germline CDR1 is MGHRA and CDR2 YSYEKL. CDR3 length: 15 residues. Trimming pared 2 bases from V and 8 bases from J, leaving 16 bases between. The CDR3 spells CASSQLTSEADEQFF. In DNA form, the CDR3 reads TGCGCCAGCAGCCAACTCACCTCGGAAGCGGATGAGCAGTTCTTC.

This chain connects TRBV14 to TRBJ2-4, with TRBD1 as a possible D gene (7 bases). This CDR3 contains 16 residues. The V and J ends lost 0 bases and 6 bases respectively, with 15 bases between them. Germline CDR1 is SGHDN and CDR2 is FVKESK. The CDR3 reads CASSQDGGQILNIQYF. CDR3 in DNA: TGTGCCAGCAGCCAAGACGGGGGACAGATCCTAAACATTCAGTACTTC. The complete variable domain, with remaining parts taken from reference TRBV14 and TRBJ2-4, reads EAGVTQFPSHSVIEKGQTVTLRCDPISGHDNLYWYRRVMGKEIKFLLHFVKESKQDESGMPNNRFLAERTGGTYSTLKVQPAELEDSGVYFCASSQDGGQILNIQYFGAGTRLSVL.

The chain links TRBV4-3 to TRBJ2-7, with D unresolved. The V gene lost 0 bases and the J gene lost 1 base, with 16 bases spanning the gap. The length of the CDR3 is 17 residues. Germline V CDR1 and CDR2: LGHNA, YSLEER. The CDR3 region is CASSQEVRRPRSYEQYF. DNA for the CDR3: TGCGCCAGCAGCCAAGAAGTTCGCAGACCGCGTTCCTACGAGCAGTACTTC.

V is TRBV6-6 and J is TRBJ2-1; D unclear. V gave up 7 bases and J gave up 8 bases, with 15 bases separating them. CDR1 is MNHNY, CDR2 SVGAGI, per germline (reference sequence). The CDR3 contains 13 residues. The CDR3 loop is CASTLPVHDEQFF. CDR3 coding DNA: TGTGCCAGCACTTTACCGGTTCACGATGAGCAGTTCTTC.

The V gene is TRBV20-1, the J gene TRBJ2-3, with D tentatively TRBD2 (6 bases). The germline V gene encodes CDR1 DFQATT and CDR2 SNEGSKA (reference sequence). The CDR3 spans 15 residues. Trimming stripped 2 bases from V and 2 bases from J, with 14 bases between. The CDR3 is CSARSRSGITDTQYF. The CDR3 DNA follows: TGCAGTGCTAGAAGCCGTAGCGGAATCACAGATACGCAGTATTTT.

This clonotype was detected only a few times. CDR3 DNA sequence: TGCAGTGCCACTGGACGGGGGGCAGGTGGCTACACCTTC. It encodes CSATGRGAGGYTF. This chain connects TRBV20-1 to TRBJ1-2, with D tentatively TRBD1 (6 bases). Germline V lookup: CDR1 DFQATT, CDR2 SNEGSKA (reference sequence). The CDR3 extends over 13 amino acids. V was pared by 6 bases and J by 7 bases, with 18 bases between.

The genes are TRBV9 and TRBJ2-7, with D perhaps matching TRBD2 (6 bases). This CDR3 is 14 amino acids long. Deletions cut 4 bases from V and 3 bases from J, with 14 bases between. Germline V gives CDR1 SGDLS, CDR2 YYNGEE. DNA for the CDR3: TGTGCCAGCAGCCCCTCAGGGACTCTCTACGAGCAGTACTTC. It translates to CASSPSGTLYEQYF.

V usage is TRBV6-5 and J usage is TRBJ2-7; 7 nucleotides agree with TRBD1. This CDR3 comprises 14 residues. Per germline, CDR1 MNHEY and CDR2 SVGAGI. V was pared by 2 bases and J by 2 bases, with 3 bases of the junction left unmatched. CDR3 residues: CASSYRGPPYEQYF. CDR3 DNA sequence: TGTGCCAGCAGTTACAGGGGGCCCCCCTACGAGCAGTACTTC.

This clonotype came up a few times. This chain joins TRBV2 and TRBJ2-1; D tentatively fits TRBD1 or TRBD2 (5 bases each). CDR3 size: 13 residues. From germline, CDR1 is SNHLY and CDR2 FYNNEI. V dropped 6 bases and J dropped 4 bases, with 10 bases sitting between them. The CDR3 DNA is TGTGCCAGCAGACTAGGGGTATACAATGAGCAGTTCTTC. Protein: CASRLGVYNEQFF.

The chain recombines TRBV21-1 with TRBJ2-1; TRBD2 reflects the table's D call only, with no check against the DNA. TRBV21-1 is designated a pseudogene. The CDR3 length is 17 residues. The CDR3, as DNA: TGTGCCAGGATAAAAATCCTACGGGGGGGTTTATACAATGAGCAGTTCTTC. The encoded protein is CARIKILRGGLYNEQFF.

CDR3 DNA: TGTGCCAGCAGCTTAATACAGGACTACGAGCAGTACTTC. Its protein product is CASSLIQDYEQYF. The chain uses TRBV7-2 and TRBJ2-4; D might be TRBD1 (5 bases). Gene TRBJ2-7 matches the end of the DNA better, so the J call may be wrong. The CDR3 spans 13 residues. CDR1 is SGHTA, CDR2 FQGNSA, per germline.

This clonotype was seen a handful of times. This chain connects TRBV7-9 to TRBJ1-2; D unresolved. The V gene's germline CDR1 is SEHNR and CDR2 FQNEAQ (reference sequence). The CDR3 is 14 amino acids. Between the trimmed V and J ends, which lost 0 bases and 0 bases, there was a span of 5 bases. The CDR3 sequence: CASSLAPPNYGYTF. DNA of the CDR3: TGTGCCAGCAGCTTAGCGCCTCCTAACTATGGCTACACCTTC. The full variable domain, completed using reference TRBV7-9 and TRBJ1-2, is DTGVSQNPRHKITKRGQNVTFRCDPISEHNRLYWYRQTLGQGPEFLTYFQNEAQLEKSRLLSDRFSAERPKGSFSTLEIQRTEQGDSAMYLCASSLAPPNYGYTFGSGTRLTVV.